This T cell receptor beta chain was sequenced for a study of T-cell memory formation after mild COVID-19. In its sample, this clonotype was seen a few times. Its antigen is not known. The TCR alpha and TCR beta cDNA libraries, bearing sample barcodes and UMIs, were generated by 5'RACE using constant-segment primers. TCRdb independently ran MiXCR on the 5' RACE reads; one entry per CDR3 protein. The sample shows 200,000 to 300,000 distinct CDR3 sequences, 16% of them seen only once. Whole-study findings and limits: The main location of contracting CD4+ clones was CM and EM, and that of contracting CD8+ clones was EMRA. The authors did not confirm SARS-CoV-2 specificity of second-wave clones peaking day 37.

Sequencing used PBMCs or a T cell subset sorted from them (not recorded which). This sequence was found in a man aged 18 to 29 who had mild COVID-19 (a few samples of this study predate the infection). Cell type and time point are not known.

CDR3 coding DNA: TGTGCCAGCAGTTATGCGGGGGGCAGTGGAAACACCATATATTTT. It translates to CASSYAGGSGNTIYF. V usage is TRBV6-5 and J usage is TRBJ1-3, with D possibly TRBD1 on 6 matching bases. The V gene's germline CDR1 is MNHEY and CDR2 SVGAGI. CDR3 length: 15 amino acids. Trimming stripped 3 bases from V and 3 bases from J, with 12 bases between.